This T cell receptor beta chain was identified during a study of blood T cell repertoires in COVID-19. The overall study: PBMCs, B-cell-depleted T cells, or T cells were the source of the cDNA or gDNA that made up the material.

As originally analysed: Researchers report that nucleated cell counts were estimated from reference gene primer amplification. Clones were read by immunoSEQ multiplex PCR, and TCRdb kept only the in-frame ones, dropping some. That table supplies the V and J calls and clone size; D and trimming were determined from the DNA. The sample yields 200,000 to 250,000 clones, less than 85% seen once. This TCR was sampled from a woman in her 70s with acute or convalescent COVID-19. Sample: peripheral blood.

CDR3 in DNA: TGTGCCAGCTCAGCGGGGATTGGCGAGCAGTACTTC. This sequence encodes CASSAGIGEQYF. V gene TRBV18 combines with J gene TRBJ2-7; a weak D match, TRBD2 (6 bases). The CDR3 is made up of 12 amino acids. Per germline, CDR1 KGHSH and CDR2 LQKENI. Trimming shortened V by 5 bases and J by 6 bases, and 11 bases separated the two germline ends.